What follows are 4 T cell receptor beta chains derived from one specimen sequenced in a study of control samples from healthy donors and cancer patients. Assay: immunoSEQ multiplex PCR; the TCRdb copy retains only in-frame clones and omits some. The data contain approximately 130,000 clones, around nine tenths of them singletons. Sequenced input: blood. Every receptor here comes from a man aged 25 to 40 in good health.

CDR3 sequence reads: CAISGMTSGGVNEQFF. Written as DNA, the CDR3 is TGTGCCATCAGTGGGATGACTAGCGGGGGGGTCAATGAGCAGTTCTTC. The genes are TRBV10-3 and TRBJ2-1, with 14 bases lining up with TRBD2. CDR1 and CDR2 (germline): ENHRY, SYGVKD. The ends lost 4 bases at V and 6 bases at J; junction bases unmatched: 5. The CDR3 length is 16 residues.

This chain connects TRBV3-1 (or the pseudogene TRBV3-2) to TRBJ1-1, with D possibly being TRBD1 (6 bases). V was pared by 1 base and J by 0 bases, with 12 bases between. Germline assignment: CDR1 LGHDT and CDR2 YNNKEL (reference sequence). CDR3 size: 16 residues. CDR3 in DNA: TGTGCCAGCAGCCAAGGGGGGCAAATCATGAACACTGAAGCTTTCTTT. This encodes CASSQGGQIMNTEAFF.

J is TRBJ1-5 and V is TRBV18; 7 bases align to TRBD1. V gave up 3 bases and J gave up 3 bases; unmatched junction bases: 2. The CDR3 extends over 14 amino acids. In germline, CDR1 is KGHSH, CDR2 LQKENI. The CDR3 is CASSPDRVNQPQHF. In DNA form, the CDR3 reads TGTGCCAGCTCACCCGACAGGGTCAATCAGCCCCAGCATTTT. The whole variable domain, remainder taken from reference TRBV18 and TRBJ1-5, is NAGVMQNPRHLVRRRGQEARLRCSPMKGHSHVYWYRQLPEEGLKFMVYLQKENIIDESGMPKERFSAEFPKEGPSILRIQQVVRGDSAAYFCASSPDRVNQPQHFGDGTRLSIL.

The chain combines TRBV6-5 with TRBJ1-1, with 7 bases matching TRBD1. The CDR3 is 16 residues long. Per the germline V gene, CDR1 is MNHEY and CDR2 is SVGAGI. V dropped 2 bases and J dropped 4; count of bases not matched to a gene: 10. The CDR3 bases are TGTGCCAGCAGTTACCTGACCAGGGGGGAGAGCACTGAAGCTTTCTTT. Translated, it gives CASSYLTRGESTEAFF.